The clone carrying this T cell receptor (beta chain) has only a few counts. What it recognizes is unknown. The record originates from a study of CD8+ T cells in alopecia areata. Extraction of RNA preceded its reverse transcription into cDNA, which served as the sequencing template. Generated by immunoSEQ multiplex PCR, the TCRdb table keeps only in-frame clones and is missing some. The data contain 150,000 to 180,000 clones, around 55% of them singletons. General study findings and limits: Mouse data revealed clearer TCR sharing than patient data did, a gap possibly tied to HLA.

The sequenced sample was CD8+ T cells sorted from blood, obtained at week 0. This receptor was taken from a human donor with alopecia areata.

In DNA form, the CDR3 reads TGTGCCAGCAGTTTATCGGGGGGCACTGAAGCTTTCTTT. Its protein is CASSLSGGTEAFF. The chain employs TRBV27 and TRBJ1-1, with a weak D call TRBD1 (5 bases). V lost 0 bases, J lost 4 bases, and 6 bases lay in between. This CDR3 is built from 13 residues. The germline V gene has CDR1 MNHEY and CDR2 SMNVEV (reference sequence).